A selection of T cell receptor beta chains follows, all from one sample in a study of CD8+CD57+ T cells in acquired aplastic anemia. MiXCR was run by TCRdb on the reads, yielding one entry per CDR3 protein. The sample consists of approximately 50,000 distinct CDR3 sequences, around 72% of them appearing once. The sample comprised sorted CD4+, CD8+, or CD8+CD57+ T cells (not recorded which) from PBMCs. These receptors originate from a human donor in good health, serving as a control. Each CDR3 is given with its conserved first and last residue. D genes are given only for firm matches. Where a row states a size, it is once, few, many or the class of an expanded clone; other rows omit it.

TGTGCCATCAGTGAGTCTTATAGCGGCAACGAGCAGTACTTC,CAISESYSGNEQYF,.,TRBV10-3,.,TRBJ2-7
TGTGCCATCAGTGAAGGAACAGTCCTTACCACAGATACGCAGTATTTT,CAISEGTVLTTDTQYF,.,TRBV10-3,.,TRBJ2-3
TGTGCCAGCAGCTTACAGGGAAAGGAGACAGATACGCAGTATTTT,CASSLQGKETDTQYF,once,TRBV7-3,.,TRBJ2-3
TGTGCCAGTAAAGGGGACACTGAAGCTTTCTTT,CASKGDTEAFF,.,TRBV19,.,TRBJ1-1
TGCAGTGCGGACGCTGGACTAGCGGGATACGAGCAGTACTTC,CSADAGLAGYEQYF,.,TRBV20-1,TRBD2,TRBJ2-7
TGTGCCAGCAGCTTAGGACACCCAAGAGCAGGAGGGAACACCGGGGAGCTGTTTTTT,CASSLGHPRAGGNTGELFF,many,TRBV7-6,.,TRBJ2-2
TGTGCCAGCAGCTTACAGCCTAACTATGGCTACACCTTC,CASSLQPNYGYTF,.,TRBV7-2,.,TRBJ1-2
TGCAGTGCCGCCCTTCTATCGCCCTACAATGAGCAGTTCTTC,CSAALLSPYNEQFF,.,TRBV20-1,.,TRBJ2-1
TGTGCCAGCTTACGGACAGGGAACTATGGCTACACCTTC,CASLRTGNYGYTF,.,TRBV7-3,TRBD1,TRBJ1-2
TGTGCCAGCAGCTCCCCTAACGCAGAGCAGTTCTTC,CASSSPNAEQFF,many,TRBV13,.,TRBJ2-1
TGTGCCAGCAGATCGTCTACTCGGGACACTGAAGCTTTCTTT,CASRSSTRDTEAFF,.,TRBV7-3,.,TRBJ1-1
TGTGCCAGCAGCTTAAAGGAGGGATCACCCCTCCACTTT,CASSLKEGSPLHF,.,TRBV7-3,.,TRBJ1-6
TGCAGTGCGGCCGGGACAGGGGTGGTTGGCACTGAAGCTTTCTTT,CSAAGTGVVGTEAFF,.,TRBV20-1,TRBD1,TRBJ1-1
TGTGCCACCAGCAGGGGGGGTTCCTACGAGCAGTACTTC,CATSRGGSYEQYF,.,TRBV15,.,TRBJ2-7
TGTGCCAGCAGTTCTACAGGGGGCGATCGGGATGAGCAGTTCTTC,CASSSTGGDRDEQFF,.,TRBV12-3/TRBV12-4,TRBD1,TRBJ2-1
TGTGCCTGGAGTGCTTCCTACGAGCAGTACTTC,CAWSASYEQYF,.,TRBV30,.,TRBJ2-7
TGTGCCAGTAGCCTAGCGGGGTCCTCCGGGGTTGAGACCCAGTACTTC,CASSLAGSSGVETQYF,.,TRBV19,TRBD2,TRBJ2-5
TGTGCCAGCAGCTTAACCGGGACAGGGGTGTACGAGCAGCACTTC,CASSLTGTGVYEQHF,.,TRBV7-3,TRBD1,TRBJ2-5
TGCAGTGCCGGTAGACAGTCAGGAGAGACCCAGTACTTC,CSAGRQSGETQYF,few,TRBV20-1,.,TRBJ2-5
TGCAGTGCTAGAATCGTCGGAGGACAAGAAGAGACCCAGTACTTC,CSARIVGGQEETQYF,.,TRBV20-1,.,TRBJ2-5
TGCGCCAGCACCCTGCAAAGGGGTGAAAAACTGTTTTTT,CASTLQRGEKLFF,.,TRBV4-3,.,TRBJ1-4
TGCAGCGTTGAGGTTGAGACAGTATCCTACGAGCAGTACTTC,CSVEVETVSYEQYF,.,TRBV29-1,.,TRBJ2-7
TGCAGCGTCCCACCCGGGCTAGCTTCCTACAATGAGCAGTTCTTC,CSVPPGLASYNEQFF,few,TRBV29-1,.,TRBJ2-1
TGTGCCAGCAGCTTACCGGGGCGGGAGCAGTACTTC,CASSLPGREQYF,.,TRBV5-6,.,TRBJ2-7
TGCAGCGCCCGCCGTAATCCCCAGGGGAGCACTGAAGCTTTCTTT,CSARRNPQGSTEAFF,.,TRBV29-1,.,TRBJ1-1
TGTGCCAGCAGCGTAGGCGGACAGCTGGAGAATGAAAAACTGTTTTTT,CASSVGGQLENEKLFF,.,TRBV9,.,TRBJ1-4
TGTGCCAGCACCAAGAGCGGGAGAGACCCCGAGCAGTACTTC,CASTKSGRDPEQYF,.,TRBV25-1,TRBD2,TRBJ2-7